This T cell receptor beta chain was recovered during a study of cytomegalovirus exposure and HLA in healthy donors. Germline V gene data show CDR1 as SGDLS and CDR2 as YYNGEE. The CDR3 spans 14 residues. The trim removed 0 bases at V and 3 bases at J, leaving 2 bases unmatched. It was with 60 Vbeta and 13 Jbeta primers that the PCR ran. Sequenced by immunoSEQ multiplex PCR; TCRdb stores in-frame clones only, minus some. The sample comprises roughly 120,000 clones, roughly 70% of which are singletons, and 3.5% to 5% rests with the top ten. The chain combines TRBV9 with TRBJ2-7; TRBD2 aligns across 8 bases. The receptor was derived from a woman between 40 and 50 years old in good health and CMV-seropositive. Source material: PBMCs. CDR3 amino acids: CASSVAGTSYEQYF. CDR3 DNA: TGTGCCAGCAGCGTAGCCGGGACTAGCTACGAGCAGTACTTC.